The subject of this entry is one T cell receptor (beta chain). Those enrolled, adults aged roughly 18 to 95 years, came from about two dozen US areas. The data stem from a study of blood T cell repertoires in COVID-19. Study information: Some COVID-19 samples were acute and others convalescent; all came from the United States, Italy and Spain.

The assay was immunoSEQ multiplex PCR, and TCRdb's table has in-frame clones only and misses some. The table records about 280,000 clones, roughly 80% of them present only once. This CDR3 region has 12 residues. The germline V and J ends were trimmed by 3 bases and 7 bases, with 10 bases remaining between them. The germline gives CDR1 SGHDN, CDR2 FVKESK. The genes are TRBV14 and TRBJ2-7; D is unresolved. The sample comprised PBMCs or T cells enriched from blood (not recorded which). This receptor was obtained from a man in his forties or fifties who had been exposed to COVID-19. The CDR3 coding sequence is TGTGCCAGCAGCCATCTGAGTTATGAGCAGTACTTC. Translating it yields CASSHLSYEQYF.